These 19 T cell receptor beta chains were sequenced from one sample in a study of blood T cell repertoires in COVID-19. Profiled with immunoSEQ multiplex PCR; TCRdb holds only in-frame clones, not every one. The sample has approximately 140,000 clones; approximately 80% are singletons. The material sequenced was peripheral blood. The source is a man in his 70s with acute or convalescent COVID-19.

The chain carries TRBV27 and TRBJ2-3; 8 nucleotides agree with TRBD2. This CDR3 spans 16 amino acids. CDR1 and CDR2 (germline): MNHEY, SMNVEV (reference sequence). V trimming: 0 bases; J trimming: 0 bases; junction bases outside the gene matches: 2. The CDR3 protein is CASSLSAGVSTDTQYF. CDR3 nucleotides: TGTGCCAGCAGTTTATCAGCGGGGGTTAGCACAGATACGCAGTATTTT.

Concerning this clone: Distinct nucleotide sequences in the sample also encode this CDR3. The chain recombines TRBV28 with TRBJ2-7; TRBD1 is a possible D gene (6 bases). The CDR3 is 15 residues long. Deletions cut 5 bases from V and 0 bases from J, with 14 bases between. CDR1 and CDR2 from the germline V gene are MDHEN and SYDVKM. In DNA, the CDR3 is TGTGCCAGCAGTCTGGAGCAGGGGCACTCCTACGAGCAGTACTTC. This gives the protein CASSLEQGHSYEQYF.

This chain joins TRBV5-1 and TRBJ2-6, with 10 bases that match TRBD2. CDR3 size: 19 residues. CDR1 is SGHRS and CDR2 is YFSETQ in the germline V gene. Trimming cost V 4 bases and J 0 bases; bases outside gene matches: 10. The CDR3 sequence is CASSKLLAGDFSGANVLTF. CDR3 in DNA: TGCGCCAGCAGCAAGCTCCTAGCGGGGGACTTCTCTGGGGCCAACGTCCTGACTTTC.

The rearrangement uses TRBV19 and TRBJ1-1, with TRBD1 as a possible D gene (6 bases). CDR3 length equals 13 residues. Trimming stripped 10 bases from V and 0 bases from J, with 12 bases between. CDR1 and CDR2 (germline): LNHDA, SQIVND (reference sequence). CDR3 protein: CATRGHLNTEAFF. CDR3 sequence (DNA): TGTGCCACCCGGGGACACCTGAACACTGAAGCTTTCTTT.

The chain carries TRBV7-8 and TRBJ2-1; the match to TRBD2 covers 11 bases. J was trimmed by 7 bases and V by 3 bases; bases with no gene match: 5. Germline V gene data show CDR1 as SGHVS and CDR2 as FQNEAQ. The CDR3 consists of 15 residues. In DNA, the CDR3 is TGTGCCAGCAGCTTGGGACTAGCGGCAGGTAATGAGCAGTTCTTC. It yields the protein CASSLGLAAGNEQFF. Full variable domain (missing parts from reference TRBV7-8 and TRBJ2-1): GAGVSQSPRYKVAKRGQDVALRCDPISGHVSLFWYQQALGQGPEFLTYFQNEAQLDKSGLPSDRFFAERPEGSVSTLKIQRTQQEDSAVYLCASSLGLAAGNEQFFGPGTRLTVL.

The chain is built from TRBV5-1 and TRBJ1-1; the match to TRBD1 covers 9 bases. From germline, CDR1 is SGHRS and CDR2 YFSETQ. V was clipped by 0 bases and J by 1 base; unmatched bases: 7. The CDR3 contains 17 residues. The CDR3 protein is CASSLAPGTGRNTEAFF. Written as DNA, the CDR3 is TGCGCCAGCAGCTTGGCCCCCGGGACAGGGAGGAACACTGAAGCTTTCTTT.

This clone was seen more than once but under ten times. The chain has TRBV3-1 (or the pseudogene TRBV3-2) and TRBJ2-7; no firm D call. Germline assignment: CDR1 LGHDT and CDR2 YNNKEL (reference sequence). Trimming took 4 bases from V and 0 from J, leaving 7 bases between them. The CDR3 length is 13 residues. In DNA form, the CDR3 reads TGTGCCAGCAGCCCCGGTGGCTCCTACGAGCAGTACTTC. Encoded protein: CASSPGGSYEQYF.

The rearrangement joins TRBV10-3 to TRBJ1-1; the D is unclear. CDR1 ENHRY and CDR2 SYGVKD come from the germline V gene. This CDR3 is 12 amino acids long. V shed 9 bases and J shed 0 bases, with 8 bases lying between them. The CDR3 DNA sequence: TGTGCCATTGGGGAGCTGAACACTGAAGCTTTCTTT. This codes for CAIGELNTEAFF.

V and J are TRBV6-6 and TRBJ2-2, with a weak D call TRBD2 (5 bases). V lost 8 bases and J lost 3, with 16 bases in between. The CDR3 is made up of 15 amino acids. Germline loops: CDR1 MNHNY, CDR2 SVGAGI (reference sequence). The CDR3 coding sequence is TGTGCCAGCCGCGGACTCATAACTTACACCGGGGAGCTGTTTTTT. Translation: CASRGLITYTGELFF.

The V call is TRBV19, the J call TRBJ1-1, with D possibly matching TRBD1 (6 bases). V was clipped by 4 bases and J by 0 bases, with 9 bases between them. The V gene's germline CDR1 is LNHDA and CDR2 SQIVND (reference sequence). The CDR3 length is 14 residues. The DNA of the CDR3 is TGTGCCAGTAGTAGCGGACAGTTGAACACTGAAGCTTTCTTT. Translating it yields CASSSGQLNTEAFF.

The chain carries TRBV5-1 and TRBJ2-2, with TRBD1 identical over 8 bases. From germline, CDR1 is SGHRS and CDR2 YFSETQ. The V segment lost 4 bases and the J segment 4 bases; nucleotides outside the gene matches: 3. This CDR3 is built from 14 residues. This CDR3 reads CASSVGQVTGELFF. CDR3 in DNA: TGCGCCAGCAGCGTGGGACAGGTCACCGGGGAGCTGTTTTTT.

The V gene is TRBV5-6, the J gene TRBJ2-3; D might be TRBD2 (6 bases). Germline V gene sequence: CDR1 SGHDT, CDR2 YYEEEE. V lost 4 bases and J lost 4, with 22 bases in between. This CDR3 is 17 amino acids long. CDR3 sequence: CASSLVGRDPPSDTQYF. The DNA for the CDR3 is TGTGCCAGCAGCCTGGTGGGGCGGGACCCTCCCTCAGATACGCAGTATTTT.

The chain recombines TRBV7-8 with TRBJ2-5, with D perhaps TRBD2 (5 bases). CDR3 size: 19 residues. Per the germline V gene, CDR1 is SGHVS and CDR2 is FQNEAQ. The V gene lost 4 bases and the J gene lost 5 bases, with 29 bases spanning the gap. CDR3 loop: CASSSNPRESILIRETQYF. As DNA, the CDR3 is TGTGCCAGCAGCTCAAATCCAAGGGAGTCAATCCTGATCCGGGAGACCCAGTACTTC.

The CDR3 region is CASSSGTGDEQYF. In DNA, the CDR3 is TGTGCCAGCAGCTCCGGGACAGGGGACGAGCAGTACTTC. This chain connects TRBV7-3 to TRBJ2-7, with TRBD1 matching over 10 bases. Trimming at V came to 4 bases and at J to 5 bases, leaving 2 bases not matched to a gene. This CDR3 has 13 residues. Germline CDR1 reads SGHTA; CDR2 reads FQGTGA.

This clone showed up just once. The chain combines TRBV28 with TRBJ1-5; D unresolved. Germline assignment: CDR1 MDHEN and CDR2 SYDVKM. The CDR3 runs to 14 residues. Trimming stripped 7 bases from V and 6 bases from J, with 16 bases between. CDR3 DNA sequence: TGTGCCAGCACCACCATAAAGCTGGTTCAGCCCCAGCATTTT. Translating gives CASTTIKLVQPQHF.

The J gene is TRBJ1-3, the V gene TRBV28, with 7 bases fitting TRBD1. J gave up 3 bases and V 6 bases, and 11 bases lay outside the gene matches. The CDR3 covers 16 residues. Germline assignment: CDR1 MDHEN and CDR2 SYDVKM. CDR3 sequence (DNA): TGTGCCAGCAGGGACAGGTCGGGATCTTATGGAAACACCATATATTTT. The encoded protein is CASRDRSGSYGNTIYF.

The chain carries TRBV5-1 and TRBJ2-3; D is perhaps TRBD1 (5 bases). CDR1 and CDR2 from the germline V gene are SGHRS and YFSETQ. CDR3 length: 16 residues. V was cut by 6 bases and J by 0 bases, with 17 bases left in between. The CDR3 DNA follows: TGCGCCAGCAAGACGTACAGGAAAACTAGCACAGATACGCAGTATTTT. Amino acid sequence: CASKTYRKTSTDTQYF.

This chain links TRBV5-4 with TRBJ2-2, with unresolved D. This CDR3 is 13 amino acids long. V lost 7 bases and J 1 base, leaving 8 bases between the germline ends. Germline V gene sequence: CDR1 SGHNT, CDR2 YYREEE (reference sequence). Here the CDR3 DNA reads TGTGCCAGCGTGGCGGTGAACACCGGGGAGCTGTTTTTT. It encodes CASVAVNTGELFF.

The chain has TRBV30 and TRBJ2-7; TRBD1 matches at 8 bases. The CDR3 covers 11 residues. Germline CDR1 GTSNPN, CDR2 SVGIG (reference sequence). The junction had 1 base not matched to a gene; V was cut back by 5 bases and J by 4 bases. CDR3 sequence reads: CAWGQGYEQYF. CDR3 DNA: TGTGCCTGGGGACAGGGTTACGAGCAGTACTTC.